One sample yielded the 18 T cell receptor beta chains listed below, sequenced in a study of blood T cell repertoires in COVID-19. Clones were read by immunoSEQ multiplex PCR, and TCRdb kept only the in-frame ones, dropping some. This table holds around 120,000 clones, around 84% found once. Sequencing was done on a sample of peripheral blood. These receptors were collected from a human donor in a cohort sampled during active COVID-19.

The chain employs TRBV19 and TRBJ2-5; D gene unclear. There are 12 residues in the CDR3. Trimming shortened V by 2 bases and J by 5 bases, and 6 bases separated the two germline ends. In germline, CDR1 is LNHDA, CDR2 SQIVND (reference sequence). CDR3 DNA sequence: TGTGCCAGTAGTATATCCCCTGAGACCCAGTACTTC. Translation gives CASSISPETQYF.

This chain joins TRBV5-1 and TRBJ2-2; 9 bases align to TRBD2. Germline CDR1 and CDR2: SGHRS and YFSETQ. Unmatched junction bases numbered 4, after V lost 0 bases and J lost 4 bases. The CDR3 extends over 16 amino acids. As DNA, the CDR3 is TGCGCCAGCAGCTTGGCCGTAGCGGGAGCCACCGGGGAGCTGTTTTTT. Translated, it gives CASSLAVAGATGELFF.

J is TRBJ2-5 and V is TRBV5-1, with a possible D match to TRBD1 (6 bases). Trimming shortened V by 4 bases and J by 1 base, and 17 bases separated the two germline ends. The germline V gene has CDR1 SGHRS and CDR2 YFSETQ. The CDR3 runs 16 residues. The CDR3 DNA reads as TGCGCCAGCAGCGGAACAGGGTTATCGCCCCAAGAGACCCAGTACTTC. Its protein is CASSGTGLSPQETQYF.

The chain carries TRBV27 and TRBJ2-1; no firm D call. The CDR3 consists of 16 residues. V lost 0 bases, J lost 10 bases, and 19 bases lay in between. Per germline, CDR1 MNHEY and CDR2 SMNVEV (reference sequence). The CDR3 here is CASSLSPGLLTEEQFF. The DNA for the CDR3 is TGTGCCAGCAGTTTATCTCCGGGTCTCCTTACGGAAGAGCAGTTCTTC.

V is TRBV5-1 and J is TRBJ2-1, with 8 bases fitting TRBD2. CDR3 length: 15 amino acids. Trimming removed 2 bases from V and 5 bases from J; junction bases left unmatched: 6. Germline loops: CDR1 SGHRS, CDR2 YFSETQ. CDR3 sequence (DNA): TGCGCCAGCAGCTTAGTAGCGGGGTCGAACAATGAGCAGTTCTTC. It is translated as CASSLVAGSNNEQFF.

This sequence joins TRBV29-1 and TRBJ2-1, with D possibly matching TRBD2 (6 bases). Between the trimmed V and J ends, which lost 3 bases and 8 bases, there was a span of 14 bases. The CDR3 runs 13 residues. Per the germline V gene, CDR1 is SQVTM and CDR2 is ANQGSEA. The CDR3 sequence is CSVDWGRKDEQFF. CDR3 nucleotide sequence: TGCAGCGTTGATTGGGGGAGGAAGGATGAGCAGTTCTTC.

CDR3 protein: CAISAGLAGGRGQFF. As DNA, the CDR3 is TGTGCCATCAGTGCGGGACTAGCGGGAGGGCGGGGGCAGTTCTTC. The chain recombines TRBV10-3 with TRBJ2-1; TRBD2 matches at 16 bases. CDR1 is ENHRY, CDR2 SYGVKD, per germline. V lost 4 bases to trimming and J lost 12 bases; unmatched junction nucleotides: 6. The CDR3 is 15 amino acids.

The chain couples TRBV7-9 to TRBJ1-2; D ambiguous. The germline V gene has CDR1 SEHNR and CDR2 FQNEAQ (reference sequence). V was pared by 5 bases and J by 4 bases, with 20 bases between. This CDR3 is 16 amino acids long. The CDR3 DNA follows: TGTGCCAGCAGCCACGGGCGGAGGGATCCGATCTATGGCTACACCTTC. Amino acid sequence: CASSHGRRDPIYGYTF.

In DNA form, the CDR3 reads TGCGCCAGCAGCCAAGATCTACCGGGGGGGAGCCCAAATAGCAATCAGCCCCAGCATTTT. Protein product: CASSQDLPGGSPNSNQPQHF. This rearrangement joins TRBV4-3 to TRBJ1-5, with TRBD1 as a possible D gene (5 bases). Germline V gives CDR1 LGHNA, CDR2 YSLEER. Trimming pared 0 bases from V and 0 bases from J, leaving 21 bases between. The CDR3 totals 20 residues.

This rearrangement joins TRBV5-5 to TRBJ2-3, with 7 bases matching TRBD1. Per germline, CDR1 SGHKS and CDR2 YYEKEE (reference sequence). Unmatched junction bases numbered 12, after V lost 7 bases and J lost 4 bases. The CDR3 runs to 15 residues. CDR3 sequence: CASLYRGAQADTQYF. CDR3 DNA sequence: TGTGCCAGCCTATACAGGGGAGCACAAGCAGATACGCAGTATTTT.

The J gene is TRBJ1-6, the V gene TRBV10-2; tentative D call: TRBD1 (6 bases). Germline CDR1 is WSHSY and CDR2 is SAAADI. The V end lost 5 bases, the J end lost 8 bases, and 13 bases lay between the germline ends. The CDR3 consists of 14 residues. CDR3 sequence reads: CASSTGQIDSPLHF. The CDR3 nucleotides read TGCGCCAGCAGTACAGGACAGATAGATTCACCCCTCCACTTT.

CDR3 residues: CSAYEGGGIYF. The CDR3 DNA reads TGCAGTGCTTATGAGGGTGGCGGCATATATTTT. V gene TRBV20-1 combines with J gene TRBJ1-3; the D is unclear. Germline CDR1 DFQATT, CDR2 SNEGSKA (reference sequence). This CDR3 is 11 amino acids long. V was cut by 5 bases and J by 12 bases, with 14 bases left in between.

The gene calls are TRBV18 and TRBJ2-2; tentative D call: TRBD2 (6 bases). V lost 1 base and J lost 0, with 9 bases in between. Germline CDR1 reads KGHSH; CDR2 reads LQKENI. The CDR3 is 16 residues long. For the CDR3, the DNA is TGTGCCAGCTCACCACGGGCGGGATCGAACACCGGGGAGCTGTTTTTT. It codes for CASSPRAGSNTGELFF.

The CDR3 DNA is TGTGCCAGCAGCCACGGAGGGGGCCCTGTCTACGAGCAGTACTTC. Its translation is CASSHGGGPVYEQYF. This chain joins TRBV3-1 (or the pseudogene TRBV3-2) and TRBJ2-7; D is perhaps TRBD1 (7 bases). CDR1 and CDR2 from the germline V gene are LGHDT and YNNKEL (reference sequence). Trimming shortened V by 3 bases and J by 3 bases, and 15 bases separated the two germline ends. The CDR3 is 15 residues long.

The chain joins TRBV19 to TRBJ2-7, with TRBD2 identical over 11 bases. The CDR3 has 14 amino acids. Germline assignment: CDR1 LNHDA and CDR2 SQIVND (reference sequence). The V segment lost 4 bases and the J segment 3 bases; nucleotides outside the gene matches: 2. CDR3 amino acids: CASSTSGGYYEQYF. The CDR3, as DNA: TGTGCCAGTAGTACTAGCGGGGGGTACTACGAGCAGTACTTC.

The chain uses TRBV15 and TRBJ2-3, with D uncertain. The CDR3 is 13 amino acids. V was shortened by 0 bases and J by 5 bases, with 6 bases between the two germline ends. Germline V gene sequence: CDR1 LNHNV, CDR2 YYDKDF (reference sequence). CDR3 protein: CATSRDSLDTQYF. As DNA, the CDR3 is TGTGCCACCAGCAGAGATAGCTTAGATACGCAGTATTTT.

CDR3: CASRGQGGELFF. CDR3 DNA: TGTGCCAGCAGGGGACAGGGGGGGGAGCTGTTTTTT. V gene TRBV27 combines with J gene TRBJ2-2, with 10 bases fitting TRBD1. V dropped 6 bases and J dropped 8; count of bases not matched to a gene: 0. Germline V CDR1 and CDR2: MNHEY, SMNVEV (reference sequence). The CDR3 covers 12 residues.

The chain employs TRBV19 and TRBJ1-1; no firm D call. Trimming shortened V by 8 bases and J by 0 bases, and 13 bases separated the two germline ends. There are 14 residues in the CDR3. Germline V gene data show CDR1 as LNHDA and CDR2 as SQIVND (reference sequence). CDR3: CASLAADLNTEAFF. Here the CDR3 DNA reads TGTGCCAGTCTCGCTGCAGATTTGAACACTGAAGCTTTCTTT. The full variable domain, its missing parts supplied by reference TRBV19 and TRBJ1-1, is DGGITQSPKYLFRKEGQNVTLSCEQNLNHDAMYWYRQDPGQGLRLIYYSQIVNDFQKGDIAEGYSVSREKKESFPLTVTSAQKNPTAFYLCASLAADLNTEAFFGQGTRLTVV.